This passage covers 19 T cell receptor beta chains from one sample sequenced in a study of CD8 T cells in Susac syndrome (dated by TCRdb to the late 2010s). Library creation used the immunoSEQ multiplex PCR assay. RNA was extracted with the RNeasy kit and roughly 0.45 to 1 ug was reverse transcribed using random hexamers. TCRdb applied fastp at Q25 and MiXCR to the public reads, then kept only in-frame beta chains. Records with the same CDR3 protein are collapsed into one entry carrying the most frequent genes and DNA. A total of around 150,000 distinct CDR3 sequences appear in this sample, around 96% of them only once. The top ten clonotypes cover 0.14% of the sample. The sequenced sample was CD4+ T cells from PBMCs. The receptors stem from a human donor in good health.

This rearrangement joins TRBV20-1 to TRBJ2-3; the D gene is possibly TRBD2 (7 bases). The CDR3 spans 15 residues. Between the trimmed V and J ends, which lost 6 bases and 1 base, there was a span of 17 bases. CDR1 is DFQATT and CDR2 is SNEGSKA in the germline V gene (reference sequence). The CDR3 sequence: CSAIRGGVGTDTQYF. Written as DNA, the CDR3 is TGCAGTGCCATCAGAGGGGGGGTGGGCACAGATACGCAGTATTTT.

The genes are TRBV7-9 and TRBJ2-5, with D hard to call. Germline V CDR1 and CDR2: SEHNR, FQNEAQ (reference sequence). The CDR3 has 12 amino acids. V was cut by 2 bases and J by 10 bases, with 11 bases left in between. CDR3 coding DNA: TGTGCCAGCAGCTTAATTCTGGCAGGCCAGTACTTC. Protein: CASSLILAGQYF. Full variable domain (remainder filled in from reference TRBV7-9 and TRBJ2-5): DTGVSQNPRHKITKRGQNVTFRCDPISEHNRLYWYRQTLGQGPEFLTYFQNEAQLEKSRLLSDRFSAERPKGSFSTLEIQRTEQGDSAMYLCASSLILAGQYFGPGTRLLVL.

The chain carries TRBV20-1 and TRBJ2-3, with a tentative D call TRBD2 (6 bases). The germline V gene encodes CDR1 DFQATT and CDR2 SNEGSKA (reference sequence). The V and J ends lost 2 bases and 3 bases respectively, with 18 bases between them. This CDR3 has 16 residues. Written as DNA, the CDR3 is TGCAGTGCTAGATTAGGAGGGGCAGATGTTACAGATACGCAGTATTTT. As protein: CSARLGGADVTDTQYF.

The genes are TRBV20-1 and TRBJ2-5, with a possible D match to TRBD2 (6 bases). The CDR3 is 13 amino acids. Trimming removed 7 bases at V and 7 bases at J, with 19 bases between. Germline V gene data show CDR1 as DFQATT and CDR2 as SNEGSKA (reference sequence). The CDR3 nucleotides are TGCAGTGTCCCGGAGGGGCCCGCGGGGACCCAGTACTTC. Translated: CSVPEGPAGTQYF.

The chain employs TRBV27 and TRBJ1-2; D ambiguous. Germline values: CDR1 MNHEY, CDR2 SMNVEV (reference sequence). CDR3 length: 13 residues. Trimming took 6 bases from V and 6 from J, leaving 14 bases between them. CDR3 coding DNA: TGTGCCAGCAGCTCCGGGTCTAGGGATGGCTACACCTTC. Residues: CASSSGSRDGYTF.

This clonotype has just a few counts. The rearrangement links TRBV6-5 to TRBJ2-7; no clear D. This CDR3 is built from 15 residues. Trimming took off 0 bases at V and 2 bases at J, with 11 bases between the two ends. Germline V gene data show CDR1 as MNHEY and CDR2 as SVGAGI. CDR3 sequence: CASSYSISGTYEQYF. Written as DNA, the CDR3 is TGTGCCAGCAGTTACTCGATCTCAGGAACCTACGAGCAGTACTTC.

The chain combines TRBV27 with TRBJ2-7; D is possibly TRBD2 (5 bases). This CDR3 spans 13 amino acids. Germline V gene lookup returns CDR1 MNHEY and CDR2 SMNVEV (reference sequence). V was cut by 1 base and J by 5 bases, with 9 bases left in between. Here the CDR3 DNA reads TGTGCCAGCAGTTTATTATCGGGGAACGAGCAGTACTTC. Its translation is CASSLLSGNEQYF.

The gene calls are TRBV20-1 and TRBJ2-1; TRBD2 aligns across 8 bases. Germline CDR1 DFQATT, CDR2 SNEGSKA (reference sequence). The CDR3 sequence is 15 residues long. Germline trimming cut 1 base from V and 3 bases from J; bases unmatched to any gene: 5. In nucleotides, the CDR3 is TGCAGTGCTAGAGTTGGCGGGGGGCACTACAATGAGCAGTTCTTC. Its translation: CSARVGGGHYNEQFF.

The genes are TRBV27 and TRBJ2-7, with 11 bases identical to TRBD2. Per germline, CDR1 MNHEY and CDR2 SMNVEV (reference sequence). The CDR3 sequence is 15 residues long. V gave up 6 bases and J gave up 5 bases; unmatched junction bases: 9. This chain's CDR3 is CASRRPSGGSDEQYF. The CDR3 bases are TGTGCCAGCAGGAGGCCTAGCGGGGGGAGTGACGAGCAGTACTTC.

The chain links TRBV12-5 to TRBJ2-1; no definite D call. V shed 2 bases and J shed 6 bases, with 14 bases lying between them. Germline CDR1 is LGHNT and CDR2 is FRNRAP. This CDR3 contains 15 residues. The CDR3 here is CASGLSRSPGNEQFF. The CDR3 nucleotides read TGTGCTAGTGGTTTGTCCAGGTCCCCGGGCAATGAGCAGTTCTTC.

The J gene is TRBJ2-3, the V gene TRBV4-3, with 12 bases lining up with TRBD2. Germline CDR1 is LGHNA and CDR2 is YSLEER. Trimming took 0 bases from V and 1 from J; bases not matched to a gene: 2. The CDR3 sequence is 17 residues long. The CDR3 region is CASSQDRLAGGTDTQYF. CDR3 coding DNA: TGCGCCAGCAGCCAAGATCGACTAGCGGGGGGCACAGATACGCAGTATTTT.

The chain recombines TRBV4-2 with TRBJ2-3, with D unresolved. Germline V CDR1 and CDR2: LGHNA, YNFKEQ. This CDR3 region has 13 residues. V was clipped by 0 bases and J by 2 bases, with 3 bases between them. This CDR3 is CASSQEATDTQYF. CDR3 DNA sequence: TGTGCCAGCAGCCAAGAGGCCACAGATACGCAGTATTTT.

This clonotype occurred once. The chain has TRBV9 and TRBJ2-3; a weak D match, TRBD2 (7 bases). Germline CDR1 is SGDLS and CDR2 is YYNGEE. The CDR3 covers 16 residues. V lost 0 bases and J 2 bases, leaving 13 bases between the germline ends. The CDR3 sequence: CASSVGRGAVTDTQYF. The CDR3, as DNA: TGTGCCAGCAGCGTAGGACGGGGGGCCGTCACAGATACGCAGTATTTT.

Here the CDR3 DNA reads TGTGCCTGGTGTGCGAATCTACTGGAGACCCAGTACTTC. Protein: CAWCANLLETQYF. V and J are TRBV30 and TRBJ2-5, with D hard to call. CDR3 length: 13 residues. Trimming cost V 5 bases and J 5 bases, with 15 bases left between them. The germline CDR1 and CDR2 sequences are GTSNPN and SVGIG (reference sequence).

The chain recombines TRBV20-1 with TRBJ2-7, with D unresolved. The ends were cut back, 0 bases at V and 3 bases at J, with 12 bases in the middle. The CDR3 consists of 14 residues. CDR1 is DFQATT and CDR2 is SNEGSKA in the germline V gene (reference sequence). This chain's CDR3 is CSARERPSGYEQYF. The DNA of the CDR3 is TGCAGTGCTAGAGAGAGGCCCTCGGGCTACGAGCAGTACTTC.

This chain uses TRBV20-1 with TRBJ2-2; D is ambiguous. Trimming took 4 bases from V and 6 from J, leaving 12 bases between them. The CDR3 has 13 residues. Germline-derived CDR1 and CDR2 are DFQATT and SNEGSKA (reference sequence). This CDR3 reads CSAIHPRAGELFF. CDR3 sequence (DNA): TGCAGTGCTATTCATCCTAGAGCCGGGGAGCTGTTTTTT.

This chain uses TRBV7-3 with TRBJ2-1, with 7 bases aligning to TRBD1. The CDR3 length is 13 residues. After removal of 5 bases from V and 8 bases from J, the junction contained 6 bases not matched to a gene. The germline gives CDR1 SGHTA, CDR2 FQGTGA. The CDR3 coding sequence is TGTGCCAGCAGCGGTCAACAGGGGCATGAGCAGTTCTTC. Residues: CASSGQQGHEQFF.

CDR3 residues: CSVDRAGTEAFF. CDR3 in DNA: TGCAGCGTTGATAGGGCGGGCACTGAAGCTTTCTTT. The rearrangement links TRBV29-1 to TRBJ1-1; D unclear. The CDR3 spans 12 residues. Trimming removed 3 bases at V and 4 bases at J, with 9 bases between. Germline CDR1 and CDR2: SQVTM and ANQGSEA.

The chain joins TRBV12-3 or TRBV12-4 to TRBJ1-4, with a possible D match to TRBD1 (5 bases). The CDR3 is made up of 13 amino acids. Deletions cut 6 bases from V and 7 bases from J, with 12 bases between. The CDR3 loop reads CASSRGAGEKLFF. In DNA, the CDR3 is TGTGCCAGCAGCCGAGGGGCGGGTGAAAAACTGTTTTTT.